Given below is one T cell receptor (beta chain) in context. This clone was detected a few times. Its antigen remains undetermined. Base qualities are not recorded, but no much larger clone differs from it by a single base. All of the isolated RNA was reverse transcribed with the High Capacity cDNA Reverse Transcription Kit, so expressed TCRB transcripts were sequenced. Deep immunoSEQ sequencing was applied to naive, central memory and regulatory T cell samples, giving an average of around 4 million total reads per sample. Sorted cells were lysed in RLT buffer, and RNA was extracted using DNase-treated RNeasy Micro or Mini kits according to cell number. To prevent cross-contamination, each cell subset was processed individually, whereas patient and healthy donor samples were processed jointly. The immunoSEQ multiplex PCR was used to amplify TCRB sequences from cDNA, generating 87-bp fragments that spanned the CDR3 region. Sequencing of the amplicons was performed on the Illumina HiSeq platform. The original pipeline was this. Synthetic template baselines were used to correct PCR bias computationally, reads within Hamming distance 2 were collapsed together, and singletons that could not be merged were discarded. By aligning reads against IMGT, V, D and J genes, CDR3 length, and insertions or deletions at six rearrangement sites were assigned. Within each subset, clonotype counts were normalized to sorted cell number, and only after that were true diversity and Gini coefficients computed with the tcR R package. Repertoire sharing was quantified using the overlap coefficient calculated on TCRB nucleotide sequences. Out-of-frame TCRB sequences from naive cells were analyzed to stand in for the pre-selection repertoire. The table comes from immuneACCESS by way of TCRdb, which keeps in-frame sequences with V and J called. Part of the clones is missing from these tables; in studies checked, under half for an unresolved V gene and the rest for unknown reasons. V and J calls and clone size come straight from that table; D and trimming were deduced from the DNA. Present in this sample are 500,000 to 800,000 clones, 12% of which were seen just once. The ten largest clonotypes hold more than 0.095% of the sample.

These data come from a study of beta chain features in type 1 diabetes (dated by TCRdb to 2016 to 2018). At the level of the whole study: No differences in mean age, gender distribution, total cell number or subset yield were found between patients and healthy donors. Regulatory and stem cell-like memory subsets were obtained from only 8 patients and roughly eight healthy donors, while naive and central memory subsets were obtained from all 28 donors. A total of 107,917,701 sorted cells were examined across all samples, and RNA yield correlated strongly with the number of cells per subset. In the study, TCRB repertoires of sorted circulating CD4+ T cell subsets from recently diagnosed type 1 diabetes patients were compared with those of matched healthy donors.

V lost 4 bases and J lost 3 bases, and the count of bases not matched to a germline gene is 4. Via the germline V gene, CDR1 is KGHSH and CDR2 LQKENI. The CDR3 runs 14 residues from the cysteine to the phenylalanine. The kept DNA is CDR3 alone, 42 bases in frame from the first base. Study-wide findings and limitations: Naive, central memory and regulatory TCRB repertoires appeared to be more alike among patients than among healthy donors. Patients with type 1 diabetes made fewer insertions and deleted more nucleotides at VDJ recombination sites, implying thymic rearrangement abnormalities. PCR might favor shorter templates, but patient and control samples were amplified and corrected together, so any skew would affect both groups equally. A moderate but significant shortening of TCRB CDR3 length was observed in type 1 diabetes patients in all four CD4+ subsets. Because cDNA was sequenced instead of genomic DNA, highly expressing activated cells could be over-represented, though the groups showed no difference in activation or CD3 levels. HLA sub-analyses involved small numbers of individuals, so any influence of HLA type on TCRB rearrangement remained unresolved.

Each donor gave one peripheral blood draw, roughly 110 mL on average, collected into heparinised tubes. Using a panel that included CD45RO, CCR7, CD25, CD127, CD95 and CD27, naive, central memory, regulatory and stem cell-like memory CD4+ T cells were sorted on a BD FACSAria II. All sorted populations exceeded 95% purity. Right away, PBMCs were isolated by Lymphoprep density gradient centrifugation and were stained directly, with no culture step. To minimize batch effects, samples were stained and sorted in pairs, one healthy donor with one patient per experiment. The receptor was isolated from a man under 40 with type 1 diabetes. The chain is encoded by TRBV18 joined to TRBJ2-3; TRBD2 fits 7 bases in the junction. The sequenced sample was naive CD4+ T cells from blood. Taken with the paper, the label for cell subset or site translates to: true naive CD4+ T cells. Here is the DNA: TGTGCCAGCTCACTTCGGACTAGAACAGATACGCAGTATTTT. The resulting protein is CASSLRTRTDTQYF.